The clone carrying this TCR beta chain turned up a few times. Its antigen is not known. V shed 0 bases, J shed 7 bases, and the junction held 9 bases outside the gene matches. This CDR3 is built from 17 residues. Germline CDR1 and CDR2: MNHEY and SVGAGI. These data are taken from a study of T-cell reconstitution after alpha-beta-depleted transplantation in children. General study points: Several hundred expanded graft clones reportedly were the source of alpha-beta T cells about two months after transplant. Several patients had high TCRbeta diversity at day 60; it came from surviving recipient T cells and thymic progenitors. T-cell counts and diversity were attributed mostly to newly produced T cells one year after transplant.

Unique molecular identifiers were incorporated into the prepared TCRbeta library. MiXCR was run by TCRdb on the PCR reads, yielding one entry per CDR3 protein. The table has tens of thousands of distinct CDR3 sequences, 15% to 20% seen once. The gene calls are TRBV6-5 and TRBJ2-1; 10 bases align to TRBD1. This TCR was sampled from a male patient between 2 and 10 years old who had a stem cell transplant for acute lymphoblastic leukemia, so the T cells may come from the graft donor. The sample consisted of PBMCs, mostly from graft donor cells, taken 60 days after TCRalphabeta/CD19-depleted stem cell transplant. CDR3 bases: TGTGCCAGCAGTTACTCGGGCCGACAGGGGGCGCGGAATGAGCAGTTCTTC. This translates into CASSYSGRQGARNEQFF.